There are a few counts of the clone carrying this TCR beta chain. Antigen specificity is unknown. V was pared by 4 bases and J by 0 bases, with 4 bases between. Germline CDR1 is KGHSH and CDR2 is LQKENI. The CDR3 runs 12 residues. This entry is derived from a study of beta chain features in type 1 diabetes. Sampling consisted of one heparinised blood draw per donor, averaging about 116 mL. Each of the sorted populations had a purity greater than 95%. The sequenced template was cDNA made from the entire isolated RNA. TCRdb's table, derived via immunoSEQ multiplex PCR, lists solely in-frame clones and lacks some. The profile shows 250,000 to 400,000 clones, approximately 15% of them singletons. Study-wide findings and caveats: Shorter TCRB CDR3s, moderately but significantly so, were found in Type 1 diabetes patients in all four CD4+ subsets. TCRB repertoires of naive, central memory and Treg cells appeared more similar among patients than among healthy donors.

The receptor's source is a young man in good health. The genes are TRBV18 and TRBJ2-7; D call uncertain. Sequenced sample: central memory CD4+ T cells from blood. CDR3: CASSRNSYEQYF. CDR3 bases: TGTGCCAGCTCACGCAACTCCTACGAGCAGTACTTC. Full variable domain (rest looked up from reference TRBV18 and TRBJ2-7): NAGVMQNPRHLVRRRGQEARLRCSPMKGHSHVYWYRQLPEEGLKFMVYLQKENIIDESGMPKERFSAEFPKEGPSILRIQQVVRGDSAAYFCASSRNSYEQYFGPGTRLTVT.